These T cell receptor beta chains were read from a single sample in a study of shared T cell receptors in the human thymus. Assay used: immunoSEQ multiplex PCR; TCRdb lists only in-frame clones, some missing. This sample has fewer than 700,000 clones, with around 87% found just once. These data are also associated with another study on human thymus T cells.

Sequencing was performed on thymocytes. The origin of the receptors is a boy under three years old with a congenital heart defect. Both conserved end residues are part of each CDR3.

V: TRBV29-1; J: TRBJ1-5; CDR3: CSVVTGAHQPQHF
V: TRBV6-5; J: TRBJ1-1; CDR3: CASSIQGANTEAFF
V: TRBV4-2; J: TRBJ2-3; CDR3: CASSQEDLPTDTQYF
V: TRBV4-2; J: TRBJ2-2; CDR3: CASSAGTGGFTGELFF
V: TRBV4-3; J: TRBJ2-3; CDR3: CASSQELAGGEDTQYF
V: TRBV7-9; J: TRBJ1-4; CDR3: CASSLVQGEKLFF
V: TRBV28; J: TRBJ2-3; CDR3: CASSSGLDLDTQYF
V: TRBV9; J: TRBJ2-7; CDR3: CASSRGIAGGPYEQYF
V: TRBV2; J: TRBJ1-3; CDR3: CASSEVTGLGSSGNTIYF
V: TRBV7-9; J: TRBJ1-1; CDR3: CASSLEGVKGTEAFF
V: TRBV5-6; J: TRBJ2-2; CDR3: CASSLEGTPTGELFF
V: TRBV11-3; J: TRBJ2-1; CDR3: CASSLVGNNEQFF
V: TRBV7-9; J: TRBJ1-2; CDR3: CASSLAGDIYGYTF
V: TRBV5-5; J: TRBJ2-7; CDR3: CASSHLTGTPYSYEQYF
V: TRBV19; J: TRBJ2-3; CDR3: CASPRGGPPDTQYF
V: TRBV25-1; J: TRBJ2-5; CDR3: CASSETGQNQETQYF
V: TRBV7-7; J: TRBJ2-5; CDR3: CASSPDRGTQYF
V: TRBV2; J: TRBJ1-5; CDR3: CASRNPTGSSQHF
V: TRBV30; J: TRBJ2-7; CDR3: CAWSVNTSGRESHEQYF
V: TRBV5-1; J: TRBJ1-5; CDR3: CASSLDGQIQPQHF
V: TRBV4-1; J: TRBJ2-1; CDR3: CASSPLAGEGNEQFF
V: TRBV5-1; J: TRBJ2-5; CDR3: CASSLGPSGQETQYF